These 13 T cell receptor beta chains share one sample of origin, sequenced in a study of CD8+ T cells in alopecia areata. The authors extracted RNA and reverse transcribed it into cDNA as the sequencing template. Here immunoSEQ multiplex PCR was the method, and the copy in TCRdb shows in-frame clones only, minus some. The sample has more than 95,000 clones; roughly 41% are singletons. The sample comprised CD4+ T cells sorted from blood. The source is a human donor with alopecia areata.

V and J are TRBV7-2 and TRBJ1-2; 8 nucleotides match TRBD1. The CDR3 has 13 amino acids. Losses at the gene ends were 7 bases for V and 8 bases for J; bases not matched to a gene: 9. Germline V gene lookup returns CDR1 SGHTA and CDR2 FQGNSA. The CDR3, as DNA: TGTGCCAGCAAGAAAGGACAGGGACAGGGCTACACCTTC. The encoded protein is CASKKGQGQGYTF.

The CDR3 DNA reads TGCAGCGTTGAACAGGGCGCTGACATTCAGTACTTC. Translating it yields CSVEQGADIQYF. The chain has TRBV29-1 and TRBJ2-4; possible D gene TRBD1, 5 bases. V was pared by 2 bases and J by 8 bases, with 10 bases between. The CDR3 sequence is 12 residues long. Germline CDR1 SQVTM, CDR2 ANQGSEA.

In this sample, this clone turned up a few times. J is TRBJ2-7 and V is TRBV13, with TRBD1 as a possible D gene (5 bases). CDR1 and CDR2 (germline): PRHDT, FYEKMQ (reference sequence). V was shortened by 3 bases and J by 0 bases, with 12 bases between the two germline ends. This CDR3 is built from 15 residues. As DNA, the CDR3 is TGTGCCAGCAGCTTGTTAGGGGAAAGCTCCTACGAGCAGTACTTC. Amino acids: CASSLLGESSYEQYF.

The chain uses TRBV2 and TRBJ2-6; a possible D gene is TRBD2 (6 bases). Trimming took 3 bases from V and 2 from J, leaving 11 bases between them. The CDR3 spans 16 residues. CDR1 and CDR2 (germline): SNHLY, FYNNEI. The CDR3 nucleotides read TGTGCCAGCAGTGATCGATCGGGGGCTGGGGCCAACGTCCTGACTTTC. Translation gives CASSDRSGAGANVLTF.

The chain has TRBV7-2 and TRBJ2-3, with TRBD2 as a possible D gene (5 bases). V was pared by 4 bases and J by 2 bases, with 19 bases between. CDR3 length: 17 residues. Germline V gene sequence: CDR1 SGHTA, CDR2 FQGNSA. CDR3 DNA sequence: TGTGCCAGCAGCTCCAGGCTTACGGAGGCGAACACAGATACGCAGTATTTT. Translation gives CASSSRLTEANTDTQYF.

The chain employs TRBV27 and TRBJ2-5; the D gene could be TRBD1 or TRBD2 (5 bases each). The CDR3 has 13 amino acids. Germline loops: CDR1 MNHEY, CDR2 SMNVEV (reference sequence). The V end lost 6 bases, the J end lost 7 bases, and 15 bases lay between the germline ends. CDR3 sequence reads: CASRGRTGRTQYF. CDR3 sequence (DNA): TGTGCCAGCAGGGGGCGAACGGGGAGGACCCAGTACTTC.

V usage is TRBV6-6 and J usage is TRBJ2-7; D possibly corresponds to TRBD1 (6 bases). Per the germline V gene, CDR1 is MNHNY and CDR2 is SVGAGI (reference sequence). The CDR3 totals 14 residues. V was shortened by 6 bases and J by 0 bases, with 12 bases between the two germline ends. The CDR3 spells CASSPRGFSYEQYF. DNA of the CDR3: TGTGCCAGCAGCCCGAGGGGGTTCTCCTACGAGCAGTACTTC.

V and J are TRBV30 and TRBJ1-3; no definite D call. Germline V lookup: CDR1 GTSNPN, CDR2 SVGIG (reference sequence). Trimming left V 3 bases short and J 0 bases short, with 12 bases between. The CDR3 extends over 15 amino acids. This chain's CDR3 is CAWRQQPDSGNTIYF. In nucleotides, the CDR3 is TGTGCCTGGAGGCAACAGCCTGACTCTGGAAACACCATATATTTT.

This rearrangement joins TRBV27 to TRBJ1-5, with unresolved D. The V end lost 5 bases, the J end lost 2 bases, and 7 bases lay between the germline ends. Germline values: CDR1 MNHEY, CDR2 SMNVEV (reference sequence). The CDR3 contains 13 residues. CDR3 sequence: CASSKWGNQPQHF. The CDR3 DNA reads TGTGCCAGCAGTAAATGGGGCAATCAGCCCCAGCATTTT.

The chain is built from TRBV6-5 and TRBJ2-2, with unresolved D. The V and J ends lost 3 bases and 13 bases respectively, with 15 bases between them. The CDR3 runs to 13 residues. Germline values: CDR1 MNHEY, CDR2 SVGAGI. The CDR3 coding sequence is TGTGCCAGCAGTTATCTCAGCCGGCGTCTGCTGTTTTTT. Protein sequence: CASSYLSRRLLFF.

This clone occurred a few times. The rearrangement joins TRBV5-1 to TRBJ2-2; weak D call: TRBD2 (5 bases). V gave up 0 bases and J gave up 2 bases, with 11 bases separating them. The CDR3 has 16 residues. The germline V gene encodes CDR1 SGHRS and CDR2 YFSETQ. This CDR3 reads CASSLEPGRNTGELFF. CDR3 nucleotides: TGCGCCAGCAGCTTGGAACCGGGAAGAAACACCGGGGAGCTGTTTTTT. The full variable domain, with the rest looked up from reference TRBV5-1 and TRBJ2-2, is KAGVTQTPRYLIKTRGQQVTLSCSPISGHRSVSWYQQTPGQGLQFLFEYFSETQRNKGNFPGRFSGRQFSNSRSEMNVSTLELGDSALYLCASSLEPGRNTGELFFGEGSRLTVL.

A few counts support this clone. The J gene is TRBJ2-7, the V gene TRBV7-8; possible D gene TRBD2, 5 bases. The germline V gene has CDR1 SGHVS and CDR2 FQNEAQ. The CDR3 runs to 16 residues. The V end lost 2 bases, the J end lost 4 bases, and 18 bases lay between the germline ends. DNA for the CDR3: TGTGCCAGCAGCTTACGGTTAGGGCGGAGGATGTACGAGCAGTACTTC. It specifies CASSLRLGRRMYEQYF.

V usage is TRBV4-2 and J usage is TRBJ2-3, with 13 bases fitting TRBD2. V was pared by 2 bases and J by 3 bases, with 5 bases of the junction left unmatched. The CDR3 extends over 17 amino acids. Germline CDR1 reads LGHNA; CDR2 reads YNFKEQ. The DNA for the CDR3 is TGTGCCAGCAGCCAAAAGGAGGGACTAGCGGGGACAGATACGCAGTATTTT. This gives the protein CASSQKEGLAGTDTQYF.